The TCR beta chain under discussion was sequenced for a study of resident and recirculating memory T cells in vitiligo. Study-wide points: Vitiligo lesions lacked a unique dominant clone, and clonality varied.

A note on this clone: What it binds is not known.

Data came from immunoSEQ multiplex PCR; TCRdb stores just in-frame clones and leaves some out. The data hold around 76,000 clones, with 90% to 95% observed a single time. No patient showed confetti depigmentation, a clinical sign of active disease. Trimming took 5 bases from V and 9 from J; bases not matched to a gene: 4. The length of the CDR3 is 12 residues. CDR1 and CDR2 (germline): MGHDK, SYGVNS. The chain has TRBV25-1 and TRBJ1-1, with TRBD1 matching over 9 bases. The sequence came from a male donor with vitiligo. The specimen was blood. This CDR3 reads CASSLGQGKAFF. DNA for the CDR3: TGTGCCAGCAGTCTTGGACAGGGGAAAGCTTTCTTT.